Given below is one TCR beta chain in context. The target antigen is unknown. At the DNA level, this CDR3 is encoded by other sequences in the same sample as well. CDR1 is LNHDA, CDR2 SQIVND, per germline (reference sequence). V shed 5 bases, J shed 4 bases, and the junction held 4 bases outside the gene matches. CDR3 length: 14 amino acids. The assay was carried out at the deep level. Sorted-subset replicate PCR reactions contained 200 to 250 ng DNA, corresponding to tens of thousands of T cell genomes. TCRdb's copy holds only in-frame clones and misses some; the assay was immunoSEQ multiplex PCR. The repertoire holds about 610,000 clones, more than 95% seen once, with 0.057% in the top ten. This sample is part of a study of shared clonotypes between healthy human individuals. Overall study results and limits: Even with large depth, rarefaction showed that sorted-subset sequencing was incomplete. As a rule, naive subsets had a larger estimated richness than memory subsets.

The sequenced sample consisted of naive CD4+ T cells sorted from blood. As to subset: CD45RA+ positively selected. This chain uses TRBV19 with TRBJ2-7, with TRBD1 matching 11 bases. This TCR was sampled from a woman younger than 45 in good health. CDR3 sequence: CASSAGTGGYEQYF. The CDR3 DNA reads TGTGCCAGTAGTGCCGGGACAGGGGGGTACGAGCAGTACTTC.